This entry is about one T cell receptor beta chain. Its antigen is unidentified. This CDR3 region has 13 residues. Germline V gives CDR1 KGHSH, CDR2 LQKENI. Trimming shortened V by 3 bases and J by 4 bases, and 9 bases separated the two germline ends. The sample belongs to a study of T cells after yellow fever vaccination. General study results and limits: Reappearance after the booster was seen for most primary-vaccination clones, at 95% to 96% CD4 and around 90% CD8.

The TCR cDNA carried a universal primer site and UMIs from 5'RACE template switching. From the 5' RACE reads, TCRdb called clonotypes with MiXCR, one entry per CDR3 protein. The sample has some 600,000 distinct CDR3 sequences, roughly a sixth seen once. The chain uses TRBV18 and TRBJ1-2, with unresolved D. Here the sequenced sample was PBMCs, taken about 5 days after the first yellow fever vaccination. This clonotype originated in a man younger than 35 who received the YFV17D yellow fever vaccine. CDR3 nucleotides: TGTGCCAGCTCACCTCGGGAGCCCTATGGCTACACCTTC. Residues: CASSPREPYGYTF.